This T cell receptor beta chain was recovered during a study of blood T cell repertoires in COVID-19. Original processing notes: Amplification of reference gene primers provided the estimated nucleated cell counts. This table comes from immunoSEQ multiplex PCR, and its TCRdb copy is limited to in-frame clones, with some not included. The V and J calls and clone size were taken over from that table, and D and trimming were inferred from the DNA. The data show approximately 140,000 clones, with roughly 85% seen just once and roughly 3.4% held by the top ten. V lost 5 bases, J lost 4 bases, and 10 bases lay in between. The CDR3 has 13 residues.

The chain links TRBV12-3 or TRBV12-4 to TRBJ2-3, with D perhaps TRBD1 (5 bases). The TCR was taken from a man in his 70s with acute or convalescent COVID-19. The sequencing sample was made of peripheral blood. The CDR3 coding sequence is TGTGCCAGCAGTCCCGAAGGGGCAGATACGCAGTATTTT. It is translated as CASSPEGADTQYF.